This TCR beta chain was recorded in a study of cytomegalovirus exposure and HLA in healthy donors. The PCR used 60 Vbeta and 13 Jbeta primers. Some clones are missing from TCRdb's copy, which holds only in-frame ones; the method was immunoSEQ multiplex PCR. The data hold 150,000 to 200,000 clones, with around 78% observed a single time. Study-wide points: It was confirmed in vitro that three of the CMV-associated chains were specific for CMV antigens. Later work found that TCR association rates differed between HLA loci; DRB1 had the most and HLA-C the fewest.

Notes on this clone: Its antigen is unknown.

V dropped 3 bases and J dropped 12 bases, with 12 bases sitting between them. The CDR3 has 11 amino acids. Germline V CDR1 and CDR2: SGHDT, YYEEEE. The gene calls are TRBV5-6 and TRBJ1-2; no reliable D call. Sequencing input: PBMCs. This clonotype originated in a woman in her thirties or forties in good health and CMV-seronegative. CDR3: CASSSDEGDTF. CDR3 bases: TGTGCCAGCAGCTCGGACGAGGGCGACACCTTC.